The clone carrying this TCR beta chain appeared many times. The antigen is not known. This sample was taken from a study of metastatic and nonmetastatic thyroid tumors. Study summary: Both malignant and benign thyroid patients supplied peripheral blood and tumor or nodule tissue samples, across which the repertoires of these patients were then compared. Points from the study as a whole: A significant increase in TCR beta diversity was reportedly seen in malignant thyroid tumors relative to benign nodules, in blood and tumor.

In the authors' methods: What underpinned the distant-metastasis classifier for papillary thyroid cancer was the set of CDR3 differences across clinicopathological groups. TCRdb reassembled clones from the PCR reads with MiXCR. These V and J calls rely on TCRdb rather than the paper's analysis. This table holds some 32,000 clones, roughly 21% found once. The length of the CDR3 is 13 residues. Trimming took 10 bases from V and 7 from J; bases not matched to a gene: 9. Not a single patient had been given any form of treatment at any point before undergoing thyroid surgery. Material for sequencing was blood. The sequence was collected from a female donor with papillary thyroid cancer or a benign thyroid nodule (not recorded which). Some clones in this sample may be carry-over from other donors' samples. This rearrangement joins TRBV12-3 or TRBV12-4 to TRBJ2-7; the match to TRBD2 covers 11 bases. CDR3 residues: CATRLAGFGEQYF. CDR3 nucleotides: TGTGCCACAAGACTAGCGGGGTTTGGTGAGCAGTACTTC.